This T cell receptor beta chain was identified in a study of shared clonotypes between healthy human individuals. Some clones are missing from TCRdb's copy, which holds only in-frame ones; the method was immunoSEQ multiplex PCR. The top ten clones hold around 0.13% of a sample with 2 million to 2.5 million clones, approximately 95% of them seen once. V shed 2 bases, J shed 0 bases, and the junction held 5 bases outside the gene matches. This CDR3 is 15 amino acids long. Per the germline V gene, CDR1 is SGHRS and CDR2 is YFSETQ. The clonotype originates from a man aged 18 to 29 in good health. Sequenced material: naive CD4+ T cells sorted from blood. Regarding subset: CD45RA+ positively selected. The rearrangement links TRBV5-1 to TRBJ2-7, with TRBD2 matching over 7 bases. This CDR3 reads CASSLSTSASYEQYF. The CDR3 nucleotides read TGCGCCAGCAGCTTATCAACTAGCGCCTCCTACGAGCAGTACTTC.